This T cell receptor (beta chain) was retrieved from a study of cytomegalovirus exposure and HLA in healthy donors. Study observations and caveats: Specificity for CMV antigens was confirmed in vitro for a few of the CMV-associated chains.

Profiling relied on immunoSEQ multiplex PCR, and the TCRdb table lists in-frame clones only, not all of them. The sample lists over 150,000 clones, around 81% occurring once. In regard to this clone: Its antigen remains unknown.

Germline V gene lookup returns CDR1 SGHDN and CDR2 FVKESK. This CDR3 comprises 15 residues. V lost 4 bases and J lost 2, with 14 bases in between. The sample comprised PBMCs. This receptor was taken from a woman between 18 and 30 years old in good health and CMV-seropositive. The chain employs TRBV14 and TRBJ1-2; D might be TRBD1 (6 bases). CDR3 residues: CASSPTGRANYGYTF. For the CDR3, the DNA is TGTGCCAGCAGCCCTACAGGGAGGGCGAACTATGGCTACACCTTC. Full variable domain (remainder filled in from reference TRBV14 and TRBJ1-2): EAGVTQFPSHSVIEKGQTVTLRCDPISGHDNLYWYRRVMGKEIKFLLHFVKESKQDESGMPNNRFLAERTGGTYSTLKVQPAELEDSGVYFCASSPTGRANYGYTFGSGTRLTVV.